The present entry profiles one T cell receptor (beta chain) with its context. Its target is not known. The record originates from a study of cytomegalovirus exposure and HLA in healthy donors. The germline gives CDR1 GTSNPN, CDR2 SVGIG (reference sequence). The CDR3 has 14 amino acids. V lost 3 bases and J 9 bases, leaving 18 bases between the germline ends. General study findings and limits: Sequencing depth roughly uniform across donors was assumed in presence/absence analyses.

PCR involved 60 Vbeta and 13 Jbeta primers. Original processing notes: Later analysis identified 80 million to 90 million unique TCR beta chains, 8.5 million to 13 million shared. The data were produced by immunoSEQ multiplex PCR, yet TCRdb's version contains in-frame clones alone and is incomplete. Clone size and the V and J calls come from that table; the DNA yielded D and trimming. The sample holds 180,000 or so clones, over 80% seen once. Sequenced sample: PBMCs. This chain links TRBV30 with TRBJ2-1; the D is unclear. The receptor was isolated from a girl aged 5-17 years in good health and CMV-seropositive. CDR3 nucleotide sequence: TGTGCCTGGAGCTCCACGACAAGGTTGGGTGAGCAGTTCTTC. It translates to CAWSSTTRLGEQFF.